Here is one TCR beta chain with its context. The protocol was immunoSEQ multiplex PCR, while the TCRdb copy is restricted to in-frame clones and leaves out a portion. The table shows about 46,000 clones, with roughly 92% occurring only once. The germline V gene encodes CDR1 SGHNT and CDR2 YYREEE (reference sequence). The CDR3 consists of 15 residues. V was cut by 0 bases and J by 4 bases, with 8 bases left in between. This specimen belongs to a study of T cells after posttransplantation cyclophosphamide. This sequence originates from a woman aged 45-59 years in good health and a related stem cell transplant donor. This chain joins TRBV5-4 and TRBJ2-6; D remains unclear. Sequencing used PBMCs. The CDR3 here is CASSLGVRGANVLTF. The CDR3 coding sequence is TGTGCCAGCAGCTTGGGCGTGCGAGGGGCCAACGTCCTGACTTTC.